The 28 T cell receptor beta chains listed next were all sequenced from one sample in a study of regulatory T cells in long-lasting Graves disease. Arm-PCR of CDR3 regions with iRepertoire HTBI primers generated TCR beta libraries. One entry per CDR3 protein results from TCRdb running MiXCR on the multiplex PCR reads. In the table there are 450,000 to 650,000 distinct CDR3 sequences, about 16% of which are singletons. Time point described: newly diagnosed GD, antithyroid drugs for less than 3 months. Making the TCR library involved RNA that had been extracted from PBMCs. The same sample was also studied in work on T cells in Graves' hyperthyroidism and ophthalmopathy.

The sequencing used peripheral blood mononuclear cells (PBMCs), collected at new diagnosis, from a patient treated with antithyroid drugs. These TCRs come from a woman aged 35-65 years with Graves disease.

This clonotype was observed a few times. This sequence joins TRBV5-1 and TRBJ2-2, with D possibly being TRBD2 (7 bases). The V gene's germline CDR1 is SGHRS and CDR2 YFSETQ. This CDR3 has 13 amino acids. The ends were cut back, 4 bases at V and 6 bases at J, with 10 bases in the middle. The CDR3 nucleotides read TGCGCCAGCAGCATAGGGGGGGCCGGGGAGCTGTTTTTT. Residues: CASSIGGAGELFF. The whole variable domain, filled in from reference TRBV5-1 and TRBJ2-2, reads KAGVTQTPRYLIKTRGQQVTLSCSPISGHRSVSWYQQTPGQGLQFLFEYFSETQRNKGNFPGRFSGRQFSNSRSEMNVSTLELGDSALYLCASSIGGAGELFFGEGSRLTVL.

This clonotype was seen a handful of times. The rearrangement links TRBV27 to TRBJ1-6; D gene unclear. Germline CDR1 and CDR2: MNHEY and SMNVEV (reference sequence). The CDR3 covers 14 residues. Trimming cost V 3 bases and J 6 bases, with 9 bases left between them. Written as DNA, the CDR3 is TGTGCCAGCAGTTTGGGCAGTGTTAATTCACCCCTCCACTTT. This translates into CASSLGSVNSPLHF.

A note on this clonotype: This sequence may be a read error, since a much larger clone differs from it by one base. The chain is built from TRBV6-2 or TRBV6-3 and TRBJ2-7; D is possibly TRBD1 (5 bases). Germline loops: CDR1 MNHEY, CDR2 SVGEGT. With 2 bases removed from V and 6 bases from J, the gap between germline ends came to 8 bases. The CDR3 consists of 12 residues. CDR3 sequence (DNA): TGTGCCAGCAGTTACGCACAGGCCGAGCAGTACTTC. This encodes CASSYAQAEQYF.

This clonotype appeared many times. The V call is TRBV20-1, the J call TRBJ1-2; the match to TRBD1 covers 7 bases. The CDR3 is 12 residues long. J was trimmed by 4 bases and V by 3 bases; bases with no gene match: 2. Germline V lookup: CDR1 DFQATT, CDR2 SNEGSKA (reference sequence). DNA of the CDR3: TGCAGTGCTAGGGGACAGTCCTATGGCTACACCTTC. This gives the protein CSARGQSYGYTF.

This clonotype was counted ten times or more. The chain employs TRBV12-3 or TRBV12-4 and TRBJ2-3, with D perhaps TRBD1 (5 bases). The CDR3 consists of 13 residues. With 5 bases removed from V and 3 bases from J, the gap between germline ends came to 9 bases. CDR3: CASSVRDTDTQYF. The CDR3 bases are TGTGCCAGCAGTGTCAGGGATACAGATACGCAGTATTTT.

This clonotype was detected many times. CDR3 DNA sequence: TGTGCCAGCAGTTTATCCCGACAGGCAAACACCATATATTTT. It yields the protein CASSLSRQANTIYF. This chain joins TRBV28 and TRBJ1-3; TRBD1 might be the D (6 bases). The CDR3 runs to 14 residues. Germline V gene lookup returns CDR1 MDHEN and CDR2 SYDVKM. Trimming stripped 1 base from V and 6 bases from J, with 10 bases between.

V and J are TRBV10-3 and TRBJ2-1; the D gene is possibly TRBD2 (7 bases). Between the trimmed V and J ends, which lost 10 bases and 1 base, there was a span of 17 bases. CDR1 is ENHRY, CDR2 SYGVKD, per germline. The CDR3 loop spans 15 amino acids. CDR3 nucleotides: TGTGCCACGTCGGAGGGGGGGCCTTCCTACAATGAGCAGTTCTTC. It specifies CATSEGGPSYNEQFF.

The table lists this clonotype with many counts. The rearrangement links TRBV5-4 to TRBJ1-2; D is unresolved. The CDR3 covers 13 residues. Looked up from germline, CDR1 is SGHNT and CDR2 is YYREEE (reference sequence). Trimming pared 0 bases from V and 2 bases from J, leaving 5 bases between. CDR3 sequence (DNA): TGTGCCAGCAGCTTGGGGTGGAACTATGGCTACACCTTC. Encoded protein: CASSLGWNYGYTF.

The V gene is TRBV7-2, the J gene TRBJ2-2, with no clear D. Per the germline V gene, CDR1 is SGHTA and CDR2 is FQGNSA. Trimming pared 5 bases from V and 6 bases from J, leaving 16 bases between. The length of the CDR3 is 15 residues. CDR3 nucleotides: TGTGCCAGCAGCACTACGATACGGATAGCCGGGGAGCTGTTTTTT. Amino acid sequence: CASSTTIRIAGELFF.

This clonotype was detected ten times or more. The chain uses TRBV5-1 and TRBJ1-2, with 7 bases lining up with TRBD1. Germline CDR1 SGHRS, CDR2 YFSETQ. The trim removed 4 bases at V and 4 bases at J, leaving 10 bases unmatched. CDR3 length: 15 amino acids. CDR3 residues: CASSHRDSSAYGYTF. The CDR3 region has the DNA TGCGCCAGCAGCCACCGGGACAGCTCCGCCTATGGCTACACCTTC.

This clonotype was observed a handful of times. This chain links TRBV6-1 with TRBJ1-1, with D perhaps TRBD1 (5 bases). The CDR3 runs 13 residues. Germline lookup yields CDR1 MNHNS and CDR2 SASEGT. Trimming cost V 8 bases and J 1 base, with 11 bases left between them. This CDR3 is CASGGVANTEAFF. The CDR3 region has the DNA TGTGCCAGCGGGGGGGTGGCGAACACTGAAGCTTTCTTT.

In its sample, this clonotype was seen many times. This sequence joins TRBV6-1 and TRBJ1-2; D gene uncertain. V lost 4 bases to trimming and J lost 3 bases, with 9 bases between them. CDR1 is MNHNS, CDR2 SASEGT, per germline. CDR3 size: 13 residues. The CDR3 here is CASSGRIYYGYTF. Written as DNA, the CDR3 is TGTGCCAGCAGTGGCAGAATTTACTATGGCTACACCTTC.

The chain joins TRBV5-5 to TRBJ1-4, with unresolved D. CDR3 length: 14 amino acids. Trimming shortened V by 2 bases and J by 4 bases, and 9 bases separated the two germline ends. Germline assignment: CDR1 SGHKS and CDR2 YYEKEE (reference sequence). CDR3 DNA sequence: TGTGCCAGCAGCTTTGGGTTTGGTAATGAAAAACTGTTTTTT. As protein: CASSFGFGNEKLFF.

This clonotype was seen ten or more times. The genes are TRBV2 and TRBJ2-1; D ambiguous. Germline V CDR1 and CDR2: SNHLY, FYNNEI. The CDR3 is 11 residues long. Trimming took off 7 bases at V and 4 bases at J, with 5 bases between the two ends. The CDR3 DNA follows: TGTGCCAGCATGGATTACAATGAGCAGTTCTTC. This encodes CASMDYNEQFF. The variable domain in full, completed from reference TRBV2 and TRBJ2-1, reads EPEVTQTPSHQVTQMGQEVILRCVPISNHLYFYWYRQILGQKVEFLVSFYNNEISEKSEIFDDQFSVERPDGSNFTLKIRSTKLEDSAMYFCASMDYNEQFFGPGTRLTVL.

This clonotype came up many times. This CDR3 reads CASSLKGIDTEAFF. For the CDR3, the DNA is TGCGCCAGCAGCTTGAAGGGAATAGACACTGAAGCTTTCTTT. J is TRBJ1-1 and V is TRBV5-1; D gene ambiguous. The CDR3 is 14 residues long. V lost 1 base to trimming and J lost 3 bases, with 10 bases between them. Germline CDR1 and CDR2: SGHRS and YFSETQ.

This clonotype was recorded at least ten times. V usage is TRBV5-1 and J usage is TRBJ2-2; 7 bases line up with TRBD2. This CDR3 contains 16 residues. V shed 0 bases, J shed 0 bases, and the junction held 2 bases outside the gene matches. The V gene's germline CDR1 is SGHRS and CDR2 YFSETQ. CDR3 sequence (DNA): TGCGCCAGCAGCTTGGAGGGGACTACGAACACCGGGGAGCTGTTTTTT. Protein product: CASSLEGTTNTGELFF.

Worth noting for this clonotype: At one end the junction does not follow the germline gene, possibly because of a read error. This rearrangement joins TRBV7-8 to TRBJ2-7; 7 nucleotides agree with TRBD2. The CDR3 is 16 amino acids. Germline assignment: CDR1 SGHVS and CDR2 FQNEAQ. The CDR3 DNA reads TGTGCCAGCAGCGCCAGGAGGACGGGAGGCTCCTGCGAGCAGTACTTC. It is translated as CASSARRTGGSCEQYF.

As to this clonotype: This clone may be a read error of a much larger clone one base away. The gene calls are TRBV18 and TRBJ2-7, with 12 bases fitting TRBD1. Per the germline V gene, CDR1 is KGHSH and CDR2 is LQKENI. This CDR3 comprises 15 residues. The CDR3 region has the DNA TGTGCCAGCCCACCGCCGGGACAGGGGGCATACGAGCAGTACTTC. This translates into CASPPPGQGAYEQYF.

This clonotype was recorded many times. The V and J genes are TRBV11-2 and TRBJ2-1, with a weak D call TRBD2 (6 bases). Trimming took off 1 base at V and 5 bases at J, with 12 bases between the two ends. Germline V CDR1 and CDR2: SGHAT, FQNNGV. This CDR3 has 15 amino acids. CDR3 amino acids: CASSLGRVNNNEQFF. Here the CDR3 DNA reads TGTGCCAGCAGCTTAGGGAGGGTAAACAACAATGAGCAGTTCTTC.

This clonotype was seen at least ten times. The chain uses TRBV6-5 and TRBJ2-7; 7 positions agree with TRBD1. The CDR3 extends over 14 amino acids. V was clipped by 2 bases and J by 0 bases; unmatched bases: 1. Germline loops: CDR1 MNHEY, CDR2 SVGAGI. CDR3 bases: TGTGCCAGCAGTTACGGGGACAGCTCCTACGAGCAGTACTTC. As protein: CASSYGDSSYEQYF.

This clonotype was detected ten times or more. The rearrangement joins TRBV7-2 to TRBJ2-2; D gene uncertain. Germline CDR1 reads SGHTA; CDR2 reads FQGNSA. CDR3 length: 15 amino acids. With 2 bases removed from V and 7 bases from J, the gap between germline ends came to 14 bases. The CDR3 spells CASSLRPRSGGELFF. The CDR3 DNA is TGTGCCAGCAGCTTAAGGCCACGGAGTGGCGGGGAGCTGTTTTTT.

This clonotype was counted many times. DNA for the CDR3: TGCAGCGTGGACAGGGGAGGCCGAACTGAAGCTTTCTTT. Encoded protein: CSVDRGGRTEAFF. The chain couples TRBV29-1 to TRBJ1-1; 9 bases line up with TRBD1. The ends lost 6 bases at V and 5 bases at J; junction bases unmatched: 7. The V gene's germline CDR1 is SQVTM and CDR2 ANQGSEA. The CDR3 runs to 13 residues.

This clonotype occurred a few times. The chain combines TRBV4-1 with TRBJ1-5; 9 bases are a match to TRBD1. The CDR3 has 16 amino acids. V lost 3 bases and J lost 3; bases outside the gene matches: 6. CDR1 and CDR2 from the germline V gene are MGHRA and YSYEKL. For the CDR3, the DNA is TGCGCCAGCAGCCAGAACAGGGGGCTGGACAATCAGCCCCAGCATTTT. Translated: CASSQNRGLDNQPQHF.

This clonotype was recorded at least ten times. The chain combines TRBV20-1 with TRBJ1-2; no reliable D call. With 3 bases removed from V and 5 bases from J, the gap between germline ends came to 13 bases. The CDR3 covers 13 residues. Germline CDR1 and CDR2: DFQATT and SNEGSKA (reference sequence). This CDR3 reads CSASYAGSYGYTF. CDR3 DNA: TGCAGTGCTAGTTACGCCGGGAGTTATGGCTACACCTTC.

This clonotype came up many times. The chain has TRBV5-1 and TRBJ1-1, with D unresolved. Trimming took 0 bases from V and 1 from J, leaving 13 bases between them. CDR1 SGHRS and CDR2 YFSETQ come from the germline V gene. There are 16 residues in the CDR3. The CDR3 loop is CASSLDALVKNTEAFF. CDR3 coding DNA: TGCGCCAGCAGCTTGGATGCATTAGTTAAGAACACTGAAGCTTTCTTT.

The chain uses TRBV28 and TRBJ1-5; TRBD1 is a possible D gene (5 bases). V lost 3 bases, J lost 7 bases, and 19 bases lay in between. The CDR3 totals 16 residues. CDR1 MDHEN and CDR2 SYDVKM come from the germline V gene. CDR3 amino acids: CASSLSPQGSGQPQHF. For the CDR3, the DNA is TGTGCCAGCAGTTTGTCACCCCAGGGCTCGGGGCAGCCCCAGCATTTT.

At least ten counts were recorded for this clonotype. The chain recombines TRBV5-5 with TRBJ1-1; D possibly corresponds to TRBD1 (5 bases). With 4 bases removed from V and 3 bases from J, the gap between germline ends came to 7 bases. Germline V gene sequence: CDR1 SGHKS, CDR2 YYEKEE (reference sequence). The CDR3 is 12 residues long. Here the CDR3 reads CASSGTDTEAFF. In nucleotides, the CDR3 is TGTGCCAGCAGCGGGACGGACACTGAAGCTTTCTTT.

The chain recombines TRBV18 with TRBJ1-4, with 7 bases aligning to TRBD1. This CDR3 region has 15 residues. After removal of 6 bases from V and 3 bases from J, the junction contained 7 bases not matched to a gene. The V gene's germline CDR1 is KGHSH and CDR2 LQKENI. For the CDR3, the DNA is TGTGCCAGCTCGAAAGGACAGGACCCTAATGAAAAACTGTTTTTT. Residues: CASSKGQDPNEKLFF.